This TCR beta chain was obtained from a study of T cell responses to AZD1222 COVID-19 vaccine. V was clipped by 1 base and J by 7 bases, with 12 bases between them. The CDR3 loop spans 15 amino acids. Germline CDR1 is SGHTS and CDR2 is YDEGEE. TCRdb's table, derived via immunoSEQ multiplex PCR, lists solely in-frame clones and lacks some. This table holds over 150,000 clones, around 93% found once. Here the sequenced sample was peripheral blood, taken 28 days after the second dose of the MenACWY control vaccine. This sequence joins TRBV5-8 and TRBJ1-6; D may be TRBD1 (6 bases). This sequence originates from an adult who received the MenACWY meningococcal vaccine as a control. The CDR3 bases are TGTGCCAGCAGCTTGTTAGGGCAGGGGAATTCACCCCTCCACTTT. It is translated as CASSLLGQGNSPLHF.